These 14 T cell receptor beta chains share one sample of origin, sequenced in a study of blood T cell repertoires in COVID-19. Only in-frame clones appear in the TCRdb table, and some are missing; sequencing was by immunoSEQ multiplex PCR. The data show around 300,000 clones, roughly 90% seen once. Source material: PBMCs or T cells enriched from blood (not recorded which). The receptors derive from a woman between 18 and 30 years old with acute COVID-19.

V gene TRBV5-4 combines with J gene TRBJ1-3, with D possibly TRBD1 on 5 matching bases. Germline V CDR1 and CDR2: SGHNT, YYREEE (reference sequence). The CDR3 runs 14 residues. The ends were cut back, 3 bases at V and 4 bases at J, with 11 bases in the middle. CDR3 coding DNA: TGTGCCAGCAGCTGGGGGGTATCCGGAAACACCATATATTTT. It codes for CASSWGVSGNTIYF. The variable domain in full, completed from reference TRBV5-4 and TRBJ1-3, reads ETGVTQSPTHLIKTRGQQVTLRCSSQSGHNTVSWYQQALGQGPQFIFQYYREEENGRGNFPPRFSGLQFPNYSSELNVNALELDDSALYLCASSWGVSGNTIYFGEGSWLTVV.

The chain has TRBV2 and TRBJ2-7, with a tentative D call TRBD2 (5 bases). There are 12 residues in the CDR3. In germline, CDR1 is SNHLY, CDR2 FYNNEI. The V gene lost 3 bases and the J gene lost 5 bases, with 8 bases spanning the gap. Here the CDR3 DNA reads TGTGCCAGCAGTGACGGGGTCAACGAGCAGTACTTC. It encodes CASSDGVNEQYF.

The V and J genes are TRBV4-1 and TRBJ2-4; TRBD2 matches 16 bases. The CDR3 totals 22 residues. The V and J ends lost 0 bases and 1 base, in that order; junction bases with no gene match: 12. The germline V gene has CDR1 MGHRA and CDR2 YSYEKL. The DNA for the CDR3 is TGCGCCAGCAGCCAAGATCTTGTGGGACTAGCGGGAGGGCCGGGGGCCAAAAACATTCAGTACTTC. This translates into CASSQDLVGLAGGPGAKNIQYF.

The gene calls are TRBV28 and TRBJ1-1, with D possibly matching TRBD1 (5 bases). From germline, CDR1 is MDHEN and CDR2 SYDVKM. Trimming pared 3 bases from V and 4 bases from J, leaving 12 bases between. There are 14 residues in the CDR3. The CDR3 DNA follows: TGTGCCAGCAGTTTGGGAGGGGTAATCACTGAAGCTTTCTTT. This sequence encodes CASSLGGVITEAFF.

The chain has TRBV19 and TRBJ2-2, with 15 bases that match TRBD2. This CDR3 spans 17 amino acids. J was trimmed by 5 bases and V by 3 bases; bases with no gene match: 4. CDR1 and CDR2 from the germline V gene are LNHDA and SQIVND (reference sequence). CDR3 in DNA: TGTGCCAGTAGTATTAGGGGACTAGCGGGAGGAACCGGGGAGCTGTTTTTT. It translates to CASSIRGLAGGTGELFF.

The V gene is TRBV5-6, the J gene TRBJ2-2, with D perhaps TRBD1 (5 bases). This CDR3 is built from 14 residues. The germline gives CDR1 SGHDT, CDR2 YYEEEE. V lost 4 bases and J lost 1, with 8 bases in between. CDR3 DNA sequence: TGTGCCAGCAGCCTGGGGCAGAACACCGGGGAGCTGTTTTTT. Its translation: CASSLGQNTGELFF.

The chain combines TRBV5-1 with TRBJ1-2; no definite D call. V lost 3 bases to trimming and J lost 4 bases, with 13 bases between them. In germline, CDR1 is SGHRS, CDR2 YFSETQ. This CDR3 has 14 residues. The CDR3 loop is CASSSGTSAYGYTF. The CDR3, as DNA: TGCGCCAGCAGCTCGGGTACTTCGGCCTATGGCTACACCTTC.

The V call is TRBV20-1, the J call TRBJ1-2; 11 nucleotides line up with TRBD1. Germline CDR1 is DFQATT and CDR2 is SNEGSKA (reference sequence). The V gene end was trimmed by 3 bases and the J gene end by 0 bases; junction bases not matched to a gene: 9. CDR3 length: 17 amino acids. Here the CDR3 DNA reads TGCAGTGCTAGTGAGTGGGACAGGGGGAGGCCTAACTATGGCTACACCTTC. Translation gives CSASEWDRGRPNYGYTF.

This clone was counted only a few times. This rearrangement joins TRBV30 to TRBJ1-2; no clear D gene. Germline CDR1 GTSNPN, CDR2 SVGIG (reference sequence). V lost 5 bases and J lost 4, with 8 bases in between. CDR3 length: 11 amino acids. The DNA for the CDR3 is TGTGCCTGGTCTAGGATCTATGGCTACACCTTC. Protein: CAWSRIYGYTF.

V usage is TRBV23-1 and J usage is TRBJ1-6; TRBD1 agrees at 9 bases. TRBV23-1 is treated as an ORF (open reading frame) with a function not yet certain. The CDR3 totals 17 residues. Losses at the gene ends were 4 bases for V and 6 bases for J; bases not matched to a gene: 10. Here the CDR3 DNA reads TGCGCCAGCAGTCCCTTGGGACAGGGTGGGAGTAATTCACCCCTCCACTTT. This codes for CASSPLGQGGSNSPLHF.

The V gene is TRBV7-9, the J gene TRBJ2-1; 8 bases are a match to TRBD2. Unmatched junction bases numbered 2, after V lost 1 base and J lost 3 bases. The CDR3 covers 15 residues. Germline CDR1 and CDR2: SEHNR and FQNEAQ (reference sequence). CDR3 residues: CASSLGGLGYNEQFF. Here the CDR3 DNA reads TGTGCCAGCAGCTTAGGGGGACTAGGCTACAATGAGCAGTTCTTC.

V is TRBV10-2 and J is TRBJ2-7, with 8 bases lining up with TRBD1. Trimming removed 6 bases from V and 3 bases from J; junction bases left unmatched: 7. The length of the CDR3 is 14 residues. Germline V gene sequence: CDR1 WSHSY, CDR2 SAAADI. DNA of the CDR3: TGCGCCAGCAGGACGGACAGGGAGAGCTACGAGCAGTACTTC. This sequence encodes CASRTDRESYEQYF.

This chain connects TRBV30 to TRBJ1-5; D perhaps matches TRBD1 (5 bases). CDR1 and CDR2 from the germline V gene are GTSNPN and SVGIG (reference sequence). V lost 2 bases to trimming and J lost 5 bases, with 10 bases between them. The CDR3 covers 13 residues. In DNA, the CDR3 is TGTGCCTGGAGTCTCGGGGGAGATCAGCCCCAGCATTTT. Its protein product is CAWSLGGDQPQHF.

CDR3 in DNA: TGTGCCAGCAGTCTTCTGAGTTACGAGCAGTACTTC. Protein product: CASSLLSYEQYF. This sequence joins TRBV28 and TRBJ2-7; D call uncertain. The CDR3 extends over 12 amino acids. The V and J ends lost 5 bases and 4 bases respectively, with 9 bases between them. Germline V gene lookup returns CDR1 MDHEN and CDR2 SYDVKM.